Listed below are T cell receptor beta chains from one sample, sequenced in a study of PD-1 blockade in classical Hodgkin lymphoma. Sequenced by immunoSEQ multiplex PCR; TCRdb stores in-frame clones only, minus some. The table records 50,000 to 65,000 clones, about 89% of them present only once. Material: peripheral blood mononuclear cells (PBMCs), obtained before the fourth cycle of nivolumab. These receptor sequences come from a human donor with classical Hodgkin lymphoma. Both conserved end residues are trimmed from each CDR3. The D gene is left open where the match is weak.

v_call	d_call	j_call	cdr3_aa
TRBV6-5	.	TRBJ1-2	ASSYGQSFGYT
TRBV7-8	TRBD1	TRBJ1-1	ASSPKDRVGTEAF
TRBV7-6	.	TRBJ1-3	ASSSRSGNTIY
TRBV13	TRBD1	TRBJ2-7	ASSLEGQGHHEQY
TRBV13	TRBD2	TRBJ2-1	ASSLGRGGNEQF
TRBV18	.	TRBJ1-3	ASSPAGSAGNTIY
TRBV5-1	.	TRBJ2-5	ASHLEEETQY
TRBV5-1	TRBD1	TRBJ1-1	ASSLTGAQNTEAF
TRBV30	.	TRBJ1-2	ARGVAYGYT
TRBV10-1	.	TRBJ1-5	ASSQHSNQPQH
TRBV19	.	TRBJ1-2	ASSRASGFQNYGYT
TRBV7-8	TRBD1	TRBJ1-5	ASSLGLTGAGQPQH
TRBV10-1	.	TRBJ1-6	ASFRSIDSPLH
TRBV6-6	.	TRBJ2-1	ASSYHTGTGYNEQF
TRBV4-2	TRBD1	TRBJ1-2	ASSPETGGVYGYT
TRBV4-1	TRBD1	TRBJ2-7	ASSHPGQYEQY
TRBV7-9	TRBD1	TRBJ1-2	ASSRRDRGFGYT
TRBV19	TRBD1	TRBJ2-7	ASSVTGASPVSYEQY
TRBV7-6	TRBD1	TRBJ1-2	ASSLVRDSGVYGYT
TRBV6-4	TRBD1	TRBJ1-2	ASKGRGRGDGYT
TRBV18	TRBD2	TRBJ2-1	ASSDKRGHGHEQF
TRBV2	.	TRBJ2-5	ASSVRGGGQH
TRBV5-1	.	TRBJ2-2	ASSPSTRGTGELF
TRBV19	.	TRBJ1-2	ASSIAITGRAGYT
TRBV6-1	TRBD2	TRBJ2-3	ASSRLAGGTDTQY
TRBV12-5	TRBD1	TRBJ1-6	ASGLSGQERSPLH